One sample yielded the 18 T cell receptor beta chains listed below, sequenced in a study of blood T cells in healthy people across ages. Next came a second PCR, run for about 6 to 11 cycles, which used a sample-barcoded 5' primer along with a J-beta primer mix. A single record per CDR3 protein comes from TCRdb applying MiXCR to the 5' RACE reads. The sample has 540,000 or so distinct CDR3 sequences; 40% to 55% are singletons. Material: blood. All receptors derive from a man older than 75 in good health.

In regard to this clonotype: A junction end diverges from the germline sequence, so it may reflect a read error. The V call is TRBV15, the J call TRBJ1-5, with D possibly being TRBD1 (5 bases). Germline values: CDR1 LNHNV, CDR2 YYDKDF (reference sequence). The CDR3 is made up of 17 amino acids. The CDR3 DNA reads TGTGCCACCAGCGGAGATCCGGGGGGGTCGGGGAATCAGCCCCAGCATTTT. Encoded protein: CATSGDPGGSGNQPQHF.

The chain joins TRBV29-1 to TRBJ2-5, with 7 nucleotides matching TRBD1. Germline V lookup: CDR1 SQVTM, CDR2 ANQGSEA. The length of the CDR3 is 12 residues. The CDR3 is CSLQGTQETQYF. In DNA form, the CDR3 reads TGCAGTCTACAGGGGACACAAGAGACCCAGTACTTC.

CDR3 region: CASSSRDGGGELFF. CDR3 bases: TGTGCCAGCAGCTCCCGGGATGGGGGCGGGGAGCTGTTTTTT. V usage is TRBV7-2 and J usage is TRBJ2-2; D tentatively reads TRBD1 or TRBD2 (5 bases each). The CDR3 length is 14 residues. Looked up from germline, CDR1 is SGHTA and CDR2 is FQGNSA. Deletions cut 4 bases from V and 7 bases from J, with 13 bases between.

Points on this clonotype: Since a much larger clone is just one base distant, this may be a read error. Here the CDR3 DNA reads TGTGCCAGCAGGTGGACCGGGACAGGGGCCGACGAGCAGTACTTC. The encoded protein is CASRWTGTGADEQYF. This sequence joins TRBV12-3 or TRBV12-4 and TRBJ2-7, with 10 bases lining up with TRBD1. Unmatched junction bases numbered 10, after V lost 6 bases and J lost 5 bases. CDR3 length: 15 residues.

This clonotype was counted a few times. The chain uses TRBV9 and TRBJ2-1, with D perhaps matching TRBD1 (6 bases). The CDR3 sequence is 14 residues long. CDR1 and CDR2 (germline): SGDLS, YYNGEE. The ends were cut back, 3 bases at V and 10 bases at J, with 17 bases in the middle. CDR3 amino acids: CASSAGTPSGEQFF. The CDR3 region has the DNA TGTGCCAGCAGCGCGGGGACACCCTCGGGGGAGCAGTTCTTC.

Notes on this clonotype: Since a much larger clone is just one base distant, this may be a read error. This chain uses TRBV6-6 with TRBJ2-7; perhaps TRBD1 as D (6 bases). Deletions cut 6 bases from V and 4 bases from J, with 16 bases between. CDR1 is MNHNY and CDR2 is SVGAGI in the germline V gene (reference sequence). CDR3 length: 14 amino acids. The DNA for the CDR3 is TGTGCCAGCAGAACCGGACAGATCAGGTACGAGCAGTACTTC. It translates to CASRTGQIRYEQYF.

On this clonotype: A much larger clone sits a single nucleotide away, making a read error possible. The chain links TRBV6-5 to TRBJ1-5; D is undetermined. Per germline, CDR1 MNHEY and CDR2 SVGAGI. This CDR3 has 12 amino acids. The CDR3 here is CACSYFGQPQHF. For the CDR3, the DNA is TGTGCCTGCAGTTACTTTGGTCAGCCCCAGCATTTT.

V is TRBV5-1 and J is TRBJ1-1; 7 bases are a match to TRBD1. The junction had 9 bases not matched to a gene; V was cut back by 4 bases and J by 3 bases. Germline values: CDR1 SGHRS, CDR2 YFSETQ. This CDR3 has 15 residues. The DNA of the CDR3 is TGCGCCAGCAGCCTGGGACAGACCAGGGACACTGAAGCTTTCTTT. Amino acid sequence: CASSLGQTRDTEAFF.

About this clonotype itself: A read error may account for a junction end that differs from germline. The rearrangement joins TRBV10-3 to TRBJ1-2; D perhaps matches TRBD1 (5 bases). Germline V gene data show CDR1 as ENHRY and CDR2 as SYGVKD. This CDR3 is 17 amino acids long. The CDR3 reads CVISESMQQGTNYGYTF. The CDR3 DNA sequence: TGTGTCATCAGTGAGTCGATGCAGCAGGGCACTAACTATGGCTACACCTTC.

V is TRBV7-2 and J is TRBJ1-2; the D gene is possibly TRBD1 (5 bases). This CDR3 has 13 amino acids. Germline values: CDR1 SGHTA, CDR2 FQGNSA. V lost 0 bases to trimming and J lost 7 bases, with 9 bases between them. CDR3 in amino acids: CASSLAREAGYTF. CDR3 bases: TGTGCCAGCAGCTTAGCCAGGGAGGCTGGCTACACCTTC.

This clonotype was counted a few times. This rearrangement joins TRBV20-1 to TRBJ2-5; D call uncertain. CDR3 length: 14 amino acids. V was trimmed by 6 bases and J by 2 bases, leaving 16 bases between them. CDR1 is DFQATT and CDR2 is SNEGSKA in the germline V gene (reference sequence). The CDR3 sequence: CSASNSRAQETQYF. As DNA, the CDR3 is TGCAGTGCCTCAAATTCTCGGGCACAAGAGACCCAGTACTTC.

The V and J genes are TRBV7-2 and TRBJ1-5; D is undetermined. V dropped 0 bases and J dropped 5 bases, with 8 bases sitting between them. The CDR3 runs 14 residues. Germline values: CDR1 SGHTA, CDR2 FQGNSA. CDR3 residues: CASSLAVRDQPQHF. CDR3 nucleotide sequence: TGTGCCAGCAGCTTAGCGGTGCGGGATCAGCCCCAGCATTTT.

This clonotype was seen a few times. The chain uses TRBV7-9 and TRBJ2-1; the match to TRBD1 covers 9 bases. The CDR3 extends over 16 amino acids. CDR1 is SEHNR and CDR2 is FQNEAQ in the germline V gene (reference sequence). V shed 6 bases, J shed 3 bases, and the junction held 9 bases outside the gene matches. The chain's CDR3 is CASRSQGARVYNEQFF. CDR3 bases: TGTGCCAGCAGGTCACAGGGGGCGCGGGTCTACAATGAGCAGTTCTTC.

This chain joins TRBV6-2 or TRBV6-3 and TRBJ2-7; TRBD1 is a possible D gene (6 bases). The CDR3 totals 13 residues. Trimming left V 8 bases short and J 4 bases short, with 15 bases between. Germline V CDR1 and CDR2: MNHEY, SVGEGT. CDR3 in DNA: TGTGCCAGCGGGGGACAAGGTTGGTACGAGCAGTACTTC. Translating it yields CASGGQGWYEQYF.

The chain joins TRBV2 to TRBJ2-6; the D call may be TRBD1 or TRBD2 (5 bases each). The V gene's germline CDR1 is SNHLY and CDR2 FYNNEI. This CDR3 contains 17 residues. With 2 bases removed from V and 2 bases from J, the gap between germline ends came to 13 bases. CDR3 amino acids: CASSEKGSQAGANVLTF. DNA for the CDR3: TGTGCCAGCAGTGAAAAGGGGAGCCAAGCTGGGGCCAACGTCCTGACTTTC.

This clonotype has just one count. This chain links TRBV11-1 with TRBJ1-1; the D is unclear. Germline lookup yields CDR1 SGHAT and CDR2 FQDESV (reference sequence). The ends were cut back, 5 bases at V and 3 bases at J, with 16 bases in the middle. The CDR3 extends over 15 amino acids. CDR3 region: CASSPRPPYDTEAFF. CDR3 in DNA: TGTGCCAGCAGCCCACGTCCCCCCTATGACACTGAAGCTTTCTTT.

This clonotype appeared a few times. Its ends do not fully match the called genes, so a read error is possible. The V and J genes are TRBV5-1 and TRBJ2-4; 7 bases map to TRBD2. CDR3 length: 16 amino acids. Germline CDR1 SGHRS, CDR2 YFSETQ. The CDR3 is CAGSLGTLAAKNIQYF. DNA of the CDR3: TGCGCCGGCAGCTTGGGTACACTAGCGGCCAAAAACATTCAGTACTTC. The full variable domain, rest sourced from reference TRBV5-1 and TRBJ2-4, is KAGVTQTPRYLIKTRGQQVTLSCSPISGHRSVSWYQQTPGQGLQFLFEYFSETQRNKGNFPGRFSGRQFSNSRSEMNVSTLELGDSALYLCAGSLGTLAAKNIQYFGAGTRLSVL.

This clonotype has just a few counts. J is TRBJ1-1 and V is TRBV20-1; no definite D call. Germline assignment: CDR1 DFQATT and CDR2 SNEGSKA (reference sequence). V lost 6 bases, J lost 1 base, and 12 bases lay in between. The CDR3 has 13 amino acids. The DNA for the CDR3 is TGCAGTGCCCAGCCCCTGGGGAACACTGAAGCTTTCTTT. Protein product: CSAQPLGNTEAFF.